A single T cell receptor (beta chain) is shown here with its context. No antigen is known for it. Each CDR3 protein gets one entry after TCRdb re-called the 5' RACE reads with MiXCR. The sample yields over 130,000 distinct CDR3 sequences, 44% seen once. The data were obtained in a study of CD8 T cells in ankylosing spondylitis. Whole-study results and caveats: Several highly homologous variants made up a TCR beta motif, and this motif appeared characteristic of ankylosing spondylitis blood. Enrichment of disease-linked clones was reportedly significant in matched ankylosing spondylitis synovial fluid.

Looked up from germline, CDR1 is DFQATT and CDR2 is SNEGSKA (reference sequence). V lost 5 bases and J lost 0, with 7 bases in between. The CDR3 extends over 12 amino acids. The chain employs TRBV20-1 and TRBJ1-1; D gene ambiguous. The sequencing input was synovial fluid, either unsorted or a sorted T cell fraction (not recorded which). This clonotype was sampled from a male donor with ankylosing spondylitis. The CDR3: CSAYPMNTEAFF. CDR3 in DNA: TGCAGTGCTTACCCCATGAACACTGAAGCTTTCTTT.